The 13 T cell receptor beta chains listed next were all sequenced from one sample in a study of cytomegalovirus exposure and HLA in healthy donors. The method was immunoSEQ multiplex PCR; TCRdb's version includes in-frame clones alone and lacks a portion of them. The sample contains fewer than 90,000 clones, approximately 93% of which appear only once. The sequencing input was PBMCs. Every receptor here comes from a woman in her late teens or twenties in good health and CMV-seropositive.

This chain joins TRBV30 and TRBJ1-2, with 9 positions matching TRBD1. The CDR3 is made up of 13 amino acids. Germline CDR1 and CDR2: GTSNPN and SVGIG (reference sequence). V lost 8 bases to trimming and J lost 7 bases; unmatched junction nucleotides: 11. The CDR3 region is CARNPGQGFGYTF. Here the CDR3 DNA reads TGTGCCCGTAATCCGGGACAGGGTTTTGGCTACACCTTC. Variable domain in full (rest from reference TRBV30 and TRBJ1-2): SQTIHQWPATLVQPVGSPLSLECTVEGTSNPNLYWYRQAAGRGLQLLFYSVGIGQISSEVPQNLSASRPQDRQFILSSKKLLLSDSGFYLCARNPGQGFGYTFGSGTRLTVV.

The chain links TRBV4-3 to TRBJ2-1, with TRBD2 matching 10 bases. Germline trimming cut 0 bases from V and 2 bases from J; bases unmatched to any gene: 4. Per the germline V gene, CDR1 is LGHNA and CDR2 is YSLEER. The CDR3 is 17 residues long. CDR3 amino acids: CASSQDNLAGAYNEQFF. The CDR3 region has the DNA TGCGCCAGCAGCCAAGATAATCTAGCGGGAGCCTACAATGAGCAGTTCTTC.

The V and J genes are TRBV5-1 and TRBJ2-3, with 12 bases matching TRBD2. The CDR3 consists of 16 residues. Per the germline V gene, CDR1 is SGHRS and CDR2 is YFSETQ. The trim removed 4 bases at V and 2 bases at J, leaving 5 bases unmatched. As DNA, the CDR3 is TGCGCCAGCAGCAGAAGACTAGCGGGAGACACAGATACGCAGTATTTT. Translating it yields CASSRRLAGDTDTQYF.

The genes are TRBV7-3 and TRBJ2-1; maybe TRBD1 (5 bases). Germline CDR1 reads SGHTA; CDR2 reads FQGTGA. Trimming left V 5 bases short and J 7 bases short, with 18 bases between. The CDR3 has 15 amino acids. In DNA, the CDR3 is TGTGCCAGCAGCCTGCAGACAGACGGGTTGAATGAGCAGTTCTTC. Its translation is CASSLQTDGLNEQFF.

The chain employs TRBV19 and TRBJ2-1, with TRBD2 matching 16 bases. Germline lookup yields CDR1 LNHDA and CDR2 SQIVND (reference sequence). Germline trimming cut 4 bases from V and 7 bases from J; bases unmatched to any gene: 7. CDR3 size: 17 residues. The CDR3 loop is CASSNTGLAGGLNEQFF. DNA of the CDR3: TGTGCCAGTAGTAACACGGGACTAGCGGGAGGGCTAAATGAGCAGTTCTTC.

This chain uses TRBV7-2 with TRBJ1-1; weak D call: TRBD1 (5 bases). The CDR3 loop spans 15 amino acids. Trimming removed 0 bases at V and 1 base at J, with 9 bases between. CDR1 and CDR2 from the germline V gene are SGHTA and FQGNSA. CDR3 region: CASSLAWGRNTEAFF. The CDR3 region has the DNA TGTGCCAGCAGCTTAGCGTGGGGCAGGAACACTGAAGCTTTCTTT.

This chain links TRBV7-9 with TRBJ2-3; the D gene is possibly TRBD2 (7 bases). V lost 3 bases, J lost 2 bases, and 15 bases lay in between. There are 16 residues in the CDR3. Germline values: CDR1 SEHNR, CDR2 FQNEAQ (reference sequence). The CDR3 spells CASSLGQAGPTDTQYF. CDR3 sequence (DNA): TGTGCCAGCAGCTTGGGACAAGCGGGACCCACAGATACGCAGTATTTT. Based on the CDR3 plus reference TRBV7-9 and TRBJ2-3, the full variable domain is DTGVSQNPRHKITKRGQNVTFRCDPISEHNRLYWYRQTLGQGPEFLTYFQNEAQLEKSRLLSDRFSAERPKGSFSTLEIQRTEQGDSAMYLCASSLGQAGPTDTQYFGPGTRLTVL.

J is TRBJ1-2 and V is TRBV5-1, with a possible D match to TRBD1 (6 bases). CDR3 length equals 15 residues. Trimming removed 0 bases at V and 7 bases at J, with 16 bases between. Germline CDR1 SGHRS, CDR2 YFSETQ. Here the CDR3 reads CASSLARTGSLGYTF. The CDR3 DNA reads TGCGCCAGCAGCTTGGCCCGTACAGGGAGTCTTGGCTACACCTTC.

J is TRBJ1-3 and V is TRBV19; D is undetermined. Looked up from germline, CDR1 is LNHDA and CDR2 is SQIVND (reference sequence). The CDR3 has 16 residues. Trimming shortened V by 0 bases and J by 0 bases, and 9 bases separated the two germline ends. The chain's CDR3 is CASSIDLRSSGNTIYF. CDR3 coding DNA: TGTGCCAGTAGTATAGATCTTCGGAGCTCTGGAAACACCATATATTTT.

The chain links TRBV5-8 to TRBJ1-2, with D possibly matching TRBD1 (6 bases). CDR1 and CDR2 (germline): SGHTS, YDEGEE. The CDR3 runs 13 residues. The ends were cut back, 2 bases at V and 4 bases at J, with 9 bases in the middle. The CDR3 protein is CASSFRGTYGYTF. Written as DNA, the CDR3 is TGTGCCAGCAGCTTTAGGGGGACCTATGGCTACACCTTC.

This chain links TRBV19 with TRBJ1-6; TRBD1 matches at 7 bases. Germline assignment: CDR1 LNHDA and CDR2 SQIVND (reference sequence). The CDR3 consists of 19 residues. V was pared by 7 bases and J by 0 bases, with 15 bases of the junction left unmatched. In DNA form, the CDR3 reads TGTGCCAGTACCAGGACAGGCCTAAGAGGTAGCTCCTATAATTCACCCCTCCACTTT. This gives the protein CASTRTGLRGSSYNSPLHF.

The chain recombines TRBV7-8 with TRBJ2-4, with D hard to call. Germline V lookup: CDR1 SGHVS, CDR2 FQNEAQ. The CDR3 runs 16 residues. V shed 2 bases and J shed 6 bases, with 17 bases lying between them. Here the CDR3 DNA reads TGTGCCAGCAGCTTATTGGTGTCTGTCGGAGCAAACATTCAGTACTTC. It yields the protein CASSLLVSVGANIQYF.

This clone was counted once. The chain links TRBV6-6 to TRBJ1-2, with D maybe TRBD1 (5 bases). There are 14 residues in the CDR3. The germline V and J ends were trimmed by 0 bases and 3 bases, with 8 bases remaining between them. The germline CDR1 and CDR2 sequences are MNHNY and SVGAGI (reference sequence). The CDR3 loop reads CASSYSEGYYGYTF. Here the CDR3 DNA reads TGTGCCAGCAGTTACTCGGAGGGGTACTATGGCTACACCTTC.